Following are 19 T cell receptor beta chains from one sample sequenced in a study of blood T cell repertoires in COVID-19. Sequencing used immunoSEQ multiplex PCR; TCRdb keeps in-frame clones, though not all of them. The sample has fewer than 350,000 clones, approximately 90% seen once. Sequencing was performed on PBMCs or T cells enriched from blood (not recorded which). All receptors derive from a woman in her thirties or forties with acute COVID-19.

The gene calls are TRBV5-1 and TRBJ1-5, with 7 bases that match TRBD1. The CDR3 extends over 14 amino acids. Germline lookup yields CDR1 SGHRS and CDR2 YFSETQ. Losses at the gene ends were 3 bases for V and 7 bases for J; bases not matched to a gene: 7. The CDR3 region has the DNA TGCGCCAGCAGCTGGACAGGAGAGGGACAGCCCCAGCATTTT. This gives the protein CASSWTGEGQPQHF.

This CDR3 is CASTQTGIYNSPLHF. CDR3 bases: TGCGCCAGCACCCAAACAGGGATCTATAATTCACCCCTCCACTTT. This rearrangement joins TRBV23-1 to TRBJ1-6, with a weak D call TRBD1 (6 bases). TRBV23-1 belongs to the ORF category, with a function that is uncertain. The V end was cut by 7 bases, the J end by 3 bases, with 13 bases between. The CDR3 length is 15 residues.

The gene calls are TRBV2 and TRBJ1-2, with a weak D call TRBD1 (6 bases). The germline V gene has CDR1 SNHLY and CDR2 FYNNEI. The V and J ends lost 5 bases and 7 bases respectively, with 14 bases between them. This CDR3 has 13 amino acids. DNA of the CDR3: TGTGCCAGCAGTATACAGGGCCGGCTTGGCTACACCTTC. This translates into CASSIQGRLGYTF. Based on the CDR3 plus reference TRBV2 and TRBJ1-2, the full variable domain is EPEVTQTPSHQVTQMGQEVILRCVPISNHLYFYWYRQILGQKVEFLVSFYNNEISEKSEIFDDQFSVERPDGSNFTLKIRSTKLEDSAMYFCASSIQGRLGYTFGSGTRLTVV.

This CDR3 reads CSVLPRGREPTYEQYF. In DNA form, the CDR3 reads TGCAGCGTTCTCCCTAGGGGGAGGGAGCCGACCTACGAGCAGTACTTC. The chain recombines TRBV29-1 with TRBJ2-7, with D possibly being TRBD2 (7 bases). The germline gives CDR1 SQVTM, CDR2 ANQGSEA. The CDR3 is 16 amino acids. With 5 bases removed from V and 2 bases from J, the gap between germline ends came to 22 bases.

The chain recombines TRBV7-8 with TRBJ2-3; D is perhaps TRBD2 (7 bases). V lost 8 bases, J lost 4 bases, and 16 bases lay in between. CDR1 is SGHVS and CDR2 is FQNEAQ in the germline V gene. This CDR3 contains 14 residues. The CDR3 DNA is TGTGCCAGCGTCGTGGGGGGGGGCGCAGATACGCAGTATTTT. This encodes CASVVGGGADTQYF.

V is TRBV18 and J is TRBJ1-4; TRBD1 agrees at 7 bases. The V gene end was trimmed by 3 bases and the J gene end by 8 bases; junction bases not matched to a gene: 0. Looked up from germline, CDR1 is KGHSH and CDR2 is LQKENI. CDR3 length: 12 amino acids. DNA of the CDR3: TGTGCCAGCTCACCGGGACAGGAAAAACTGTTTTTT. This encodes CASSPGQEKLFF.

The genes are TRBV3-1 (or the pseudogene TRBV3-2) and TRBJ2-7; possibly TRBD1 for D (5 bases). The V end was cut by 0 bases, the J end by 3 bases, with 12 bases between. Germline-derived CDR1 and CDR2 are LGHDT and YNNKEL (reference sequence). The CDR3 extends over 15 amino acids. DNA of the CDR3: TGTGCCAGCAGCCAAGATCAAGGGGTGTACTACGAGCAGTACTTC. Its translation is CASSQDQGVYYEQYF.

The chain has TRBV30 and TRBJ1-4; no clear D. CDR3 length: 15 residues. Germline lookup yields CDR1 GTSNPN and CDR2 SVGIG (reference sequence). V shed 1 base and J shed 1 base, with 10 bases lying between them. In DNA form, the CDR3 reads TGTGCCTGGAGTGATCTACGGGGAACTAATGAAAAACTGTTTTTT. Translation: CAWSDLRGTNEKLFF.

The chain links TRBV2 to TRBJ2-2; 8 bases agree with TRBD1. Germline values: CDR1 SNHLY, CDR2 FYNNEI. V trimming: 11 bases; J trimming: 5 bases; junction bases outside the gene matches: 13. The CDR3 is 15 amino acids. CDR3 DNA: TGTGCCGGCCAGTCAGGGGGCCTGGGGACCGGGGAGCTGTTTTTT. Translated: CAGQSGGLGTGELFF.

This clone came up once. V is TRBV12-2 and J is TRBJ2-1; the D call of TRBD1 is as the table states it, not checked on the DNA. TRBV12-2 is a known pseudogene. The CDR3 is 15 amino acids. CDR3 loop: CASRLNTGHVDEQFF. The CDR3 coding sequence is TGTGCAAGTCGCCTCAATACGGGACATGTTGATGAGCAGTTCTTC.

The chain has TRBV2 and TRBJ2-1; 9 bases are shared with TRBD2. The V gene end was trimmed by 3 bases and the J gene end by 9 bases; junction bases not matched to a gene: 6. Germline CDR1 and CDR2: SNHLY and FYNNEI. The CDR3 extends over 14 amino acids. As DNA, the CDR3 is TGTGCCAGCAGTGAGACTAGCGGTCATCCTGAGCAGTTCTTC. It codes for CASSETSGHPEQFF. Combining the CDR3 with reference TRBV2 and TRBJ2-1 gives the whole variable domain EPEVTQTPSHQVTQMGQEVILRCVPISNHLYFYWYRQILGQKVEFLVSFYNNEISEKSEIFDDQFSVERPDGSNFTLKIRSTKLEDSAMYFCASSETSGHPEQFFGPGTRLTVL.

This clone was seen a handful of times. V is TRBV7-2 and J is TRBJ2-1, with 11 bases aligning to TRBD2. The CDR3 loop spans 15 amino acids. The germline V gene encodes CDR1 SGHTA and CDR2 FQGNSA. Trimming took 4 bases from V and 1 from J; bases not matched to a gene: 0. For the CDR3, the DNA is TGTGCCAGCAGCTCTAGCGGGGGGTCCTACAATGAGCAGTTCTTC. It yields the protein CASSSSGGSYNEQFF.

The chain has TRBV3-1 (or the pseudogene TRBV3-2) and TRBJ2-3; 12 bases align to TRBD2. Trimming took 5 bases from V and 2 from J; bases not matched to a gene: 5. Per the germline V gene, CDR1 is LGHDT and CDR2 is YNNKEL (reference sequence). The CDR3 length is 16 residues. The CDR3: CASSLRTSGDTDTQYF. In DNA, the CDR3 is TGTGCCAGCAGCTTACGGACTAGCGGGGACACAGATACGCAGTATTTT.

The chain recombines TRBV6-5 with TRBJ1-5; 9 nucleotides line up with TRBD1. V shed 6 bases, J shed 1 base, and the junction held 4 bases outside the gene matches. This CDR3 is built from 15 residues. CDR1 is MNHEY, CDR2 SVGAGI, per germline. Here the CDR3 reads CASRIDRGSNQPQHF. For the CDR3, the DNA is TGTGCCAGCAGGATCGACAGGGGGAGCAATCAGCCCCAGCATTTT.

As DNA, the CDR3 is TGTGCCAGCAGCTCCACTTCACGTCGGTTGGACGAGCAGTACTTC. Its protein is CASSSTSRRLDEQYF. The V and J genes are TRBV2 and TRBJ2-7, with D unclear. The CDR3 is 15 residues long. V shed 6 bases and J shed 5 bases, with 20 bases lying between them. Germline V CDR1 and CDR2: SNHLY, FYNNEI.

Comments on this clone: One end of the junction does not line up with germline, which may come from a read error. The chain combines TRBV29-1 with TRBJ1-1, with 9 positions matching TRBD1. The CDR3 loop spans 12 amino acids. The V gene's germline CDR1 is SQVTM and CDR2 ANQGSEA. The CDR3: CSGGQGNIEAFF. The DNA for the CDR3 is TGCAGCGGGGGACAGGGAAACATTGAAGCTTTCTTT.

This clone appeared a few times. The chain has TRBV5-1 and TRBJ1-3; D remains ambiguous. V gave up 0 bases and J gave up 0 bases, with 13 bases separating them. The CDR3 spans 17 residues. Germline CDR1 and CDR2: SGHRS and YFSETQ. CDR3 bases: TGCGCCAGCAGCTTGGTCGATCTACAGAGCTCTGGAAACACCATATATTTT. Its protein product is CASSLVDLQSSGNTIYF.

The chain couples TRBV19 to TRBJ1-5, with D tentatively TRBD1 (5 bases). This CDR3 has 14 amino acids. Germline-derived CDR1 and CDR2 are LNHDA and SQIVND (reference sequence). Trimming took 5 bases from V and 6 from J, leaving 14 bases between them. CDR3 amino acids: CASSLSGLPQPQHF. The CDR3 nucleotides are TGTGCCAGTAGTTTATCAGGGTTACCTCAGCCCCAGCATTTT.

The CDR3 loop is CASRTSGVFFLEDNEQFF. CDR3 DNA: TGTGCCAGCAGGACTAGCGGGGTTTTTTTCCTTGAGGACAATGAGCAGTTCTTC. V and J are TRBV6-4 and TRBJ2-1, with TRBD2 matching over 11 bases. Germline CDR1 MRHNA, CDR2 SNTAGT. V gave up 6 bases and J gave up 5 bases; unmatched junction bases: 15. The CDR3 spans 18 residues.